The entry below gives a single T cell receptor (beta chain) sequence along with its context. What it recognizes is unknown. These data belong to a study of identical twins. Study-level points and caveats: Clonotypes of the beta chain that were abundant in cord blood carried fewer insertions (memory repertoires showed none).

Every one of the donors was a healthy Caucasian. TCRdb re-called the 5' RACE reads through MiXCR, storing one row per CDR3 protein. The data show some 600,000 distinct CDR3 sequences, roughly 7.1% seen once. The CDR3 runs to 14 residues. CDR1 MDHEN and CDR2 SYDVKM come from the germline V gene. V lost 3 bases, J lost 7 bases, and 15 bases lay in between. These sequences were also reported in another study, on yellow fever vaccine responses in identical twins.

V usage is TRBV28 and J usage is TRBJ1-1; TRBD1 is a possible D gene (5 bases). The source material was PBMCs. This TCR was recovered from a woman aged 18-35 years in good health. The CDR3 is CASSLTARYGEAFF. CDR3 nucleotide sequence: TGTGCCAGCAGTTTGACAGCTCGCTACGGTGAAGCTTTCTTT.